The source of this TCR beta chain is a study of T-cell memory formation after mild COVID-19. Study background: Clustering of TCRs was largely donor specific. Study results and caveats: Pre-infection memory showed some responding clones, and this suggested that cross-reactive memory joined. While clones contracting from day 15 to 85 were balanced between CD4 and CD8, later expanders leaned CD4+.

The CDR3 length is 16 residues. The germline CDR1 and CDR2 sequences are LGHNA and YSLEER. V lost 0 bases, J lost 2 bases, and 3 bases stayed unmatched. Amplification by 5'RACE using constant-segment primers produced TCR alpha and TCR beta cDNA libraries that carried sample barcodes and UMIs. TCRdb analysed the 5' RACE reads with MiXCR anew, one entry per CDR3 protein. The table has about 140,000 distinct CDR3 sequences, 13% to 15% seen once; the top ten hold about 27%. This clonotype was picked up many times. Its specificity is unknown. The TCR originated in an adult woman who had mild COVID-19 (a few samples of this study predate the infection). Cell type and time point are not known. The chain couples TRBV4-3 to TRBJ2-3, with TRBD2 matching over 9 bases. The specimen sequenced was PBMCs or a T cell subset sorted from them (not recorded which). The CDR3 DNA is TGCGCCAGCAGCCAAGATACTAGCGGGTCCACAGATACGCAGTATTTT. Amino acid sequence: CASSQDTSGSTDTQYF.